Detailed here is one T cell receptor (beta chain). Its specificity is not known. The sample originates from a study of monozygotic twins with inflammatory bowel disease. Per TCR library, around 3,600 ng of total RNA was used. Each CDR3 protein gets one entry in TCRdb, which reprocessed the 5' RACE reads and gives no DNA. Recorded here are approximately 400,000 distinct CDR3 sequences; the top ten clones represent 2% to 3%. Overall study findings and caveats: Repertoire similarity did not separate concordant from discordant twins, possibly from limited power.

After skipping T cell sorting, the authors isolated total RNA from whole blood. CDR1 and CDR2 from the germline V gene are SGHRS and YFSETQ. This CDR3 comprises 13 residues. Sequencing was done on a sample of blood. This chain links TRBV5-1 with TRBJ2-3. This TCR was recovered from a human donor with ulcerative colitis or Crohn's disease, or a healthy co-twin of an affected twin (not recorded which). CDR3 residues: CASRLHGTDTQYF.